Reported below is one T cell receptor beta chain. Its antigen specificity is not known. Base qualities are not at hand, and no much larger clone is one base apart. CDR1 and CDR2 (MNHEY, SVGEGT) derive from the germline V gene. V drops 2 bases and J drops 0 bases, leaving 10 bases in between. The CDR3, cysteine through phenylalanine, is 16 amino acids long. The sequence is cut down to CDR3 DNA, 48 bases in frame from base 1. This sample is part of a study of post-analysis software for immune sequencing data (dated by TCRdb to 2015 to 2017). For the study in its entirety: Relapsing-remitting, secondary progressive and progressive-relapsing multiple sclerosis were recorded as disease courses, and subtype annotation was lacking for some patients. The multiple sclerosis patient repertoires were compared with roughly twelve previously published healthy control repertoires from donors aged roughly 6 to 27 years. A subset of samples was prepared in parallel using single-end sample barcoding, then pooled and co-amplified after Illumina adapter ligation.

The method behind the library was PCR. The run used an Illumina HiSeq 2500. To reduce PCR and sequencing biases, unique molecular identifiers were incorporated into the TCR beta cDNA libraries. About 0.5 million cDNA molecules were obtained for every 1 to 10 million input T cells, so each molecule roughly corresponded to one T cell. The patient libraries were prepared and sequenced with the same protocol used for the earlier healthy control dataset. Within a given batch, samples were prepared together, multiplexed and sequenced on the same HiSeq lane. Regarding the original processing steps: Raw barcoded reads were processed with MIGEC, and single-read molecular identifier groups were discarded before consensus assembly and CDR3 extraction. VDJtools was used for post-analysis of the clonotype tables, and diversity was normalized by down-sampling every dataset to the size of the smallest sample. To correct batch-related cross-sample contamination, repertoire overlap clustering matched CDR3 amino acid sequences but not nucleotide sequences. Through fastp at Q25 and MiXCR, TCRdb rebuilt clones from the public reads, retaining in-frame beta chains. One record per CDR3 amino acid sequence lists the most common genes and DNA. V and J calls and clone size were set by TCRdb, not the authors. The sample data list almost 700,000 distinct CDR3 sequences, and around 64% of these were observed just once. In total, the top ten clones hold roughly 10% of the sample.

TCR beta repertoires were profiled from peripheral blood of approximately 13 young patients with multiple sclerosis to demonstrate the VDJtools post-analysis software. The multiple sclerosis patients were children and adolescents ranging in age from roughly 6 to 15 years. The research as a whole found: Normalized Chao1 diversity was significantly lower in multiple sclerosis patients than controls, suggesting substantial peripheral T-cell clonal expansion. Significantly higher frequencies in patients than in controls were found for five TRBV segments, including TRBV5-6, TRBV5-1 and TRBV20-1. Direct clustering with F measure showed strong co-clustering of samples prepared in the same batch, prompting a batch-effect correction. The control group was slightly older than the multiple sclerosis patient group.

Sample: blood. The clonotype comes from a girl between 2 and 10 years old with multiple sclerosis. Here the chain combines TRBV6-2 or TRBV6-3 and TRBJ1-4; the D segment cannot be called with confidence. The sequence in DNA is TGTGCCAGCAGTTACCTCTATACAGCAACTAATGAAAAACTGTTTTTT. Its protein reads: CASSYLYTATNEKLFF.